The 19 T cell receptor beta chains below all came from one sample that was sequenced in a study of blood T cell repertoires in COVID-19. This table comes from immunoSEQ multiplex PCR, and its TCRdb copy is limited to in-frame clones, with some not included. This table holds 300,000 to 400,000 clones, around 91% found once. The sequencing input was peripheral blood. The source is a woman in her late teens or twenties who had recovered from COVID-19.

The chain joins TRBV6-5 to TRBJ2-1; D might be TRBD1 (5 bases). Trimming cost V 0 bases and J 4 bases, with 10 bases left between them. This CDR3 spans 15 amino acids. Germline CDR1 and CDR2: MNHEY and SVGAGI. CDR3 sequence reads: CASSYSQGRYNEQFF. The CDR3 DNA follows: TGTGCCAGCAGTTACTCTCAGGGCCGTTACAATGAGCAGTTCTTC.

This clone was recorded a few times. A read error may produce the germline difference seen at one junction end. The chain has TRBV19 and TRBJ1-4; D gene uncertain. The CDR3 extends over 14 amino acids. CDR1 is LNHDA and CDR2 is SQIVND in the germline V gene (reference sequence). In DNA, the CDR3 is TGTGCCAGTAGTATAGATCGGACTAGTGAAAAACTGTTTTTT. It specifies CASSIDRTSEKLFF. Drawing the rest from reference TRBV19 and TRBJ1-4, the complete variable domain is DGGITQSPKYLFRKEGQNVTLSCEQNLNHDAMYWYRQDPGQGLRLIYYSQIVNDFQKGDIAEGYSVSREKKESFPLTVTSAQKNPTAFYLCASSIDRTSEKLFFGSGTQLSVL.

The gene calls are TRBV6-5 and TRBJ1-5, with D unclear. V shed 4 bases and J shed 0 bases, with 7 bases lying between them. Germline-derived CDR1 and CDR2 are MNHEY and SVGAGI. The CDR3 contains 14 residues. CDR3 nucleotides: TGTGCCAGCAGTTCTCTCTATAGCAATCAGCCCCAGCATTTT. Amino acids: CASSSLYSNQPQHF.

This clone was found a few times. The genes are TRBV3-1 (or the pseudogene TRBV3-2) and TRBJ2-7; possible D gene TRBD1, 7 bases. The CDR3 sequence is 13 residues long. Germline V gene data show CDR1 as LGHDT and CDR2 as YNNKEL (reference sequence). V was clipped by 6 bases and J by 7 bases, with 16 bases between them. The CDR3 loop is CASSPRQGGEQYV. CDR3 DNA sequence: TGTGCCAGCAGTCCCCGACAGGGAGGTGAGCAGTACGTC.

The chain carries TRBV6-2 or TRBV6-3 and TRBJ1-1; D remains unclear. The CDR3 spans 11 residues. Germline loops: CDR1 MNHEY, CDR2 SVGEGT. With 5 bases removed from V and 7 bases from J, the gap between germline ends came to 8 bases. CDR3: CASSLRGEAFF. The DNA for the CDR3 is TGTGCCAGCAGTCTTCGCGGTGAAGCTTTCTTT.

The chain joins TRBV20-1 to TRBJ2-1, with a tentative D call TRBD2 (6 bases). This CDR3 spans 11 amino acids. Germline values: CDR1 DFQATT, CDR2 SNEGSKA (reference sequence). V was pared by 6 bases and J by 7 bases, with 10 bases between. The CDR3 reads CSASAGNEQFF. The CDR3, as DNA: TGCAGTGCGTCCGCGGGGAATGAGCAGTTCTTC.

This clone has just a few counts. V and J are TRBV30 and TRBJ1-3, with unresolved D. CDR1 and CDR2 from the germline V gene are GTSNPN and SVGIG (reference sequence). V lost 4 bases and J 0 bases, leaving 10 bases between the germline ends. The CDR3 is 14 amino acids. CDR3 coding DNA: TGTGCCTGGACCCGCGATCGCTCTGGAAACACCATATATTTT. Translation gives CAWTRDRSGNTIYF. Complete variable domain (other parts from reference TRBV30 and TRBJ1-3): SQTIHQWPATLVQPVGSPLSLECTVEGTSNPNLYWYRQAAGRGLQLLFYSVGIGQISSEVPQNLSASRPQDRQFILSSKKLLLSDSGFYLCAWTRDRSGNTIYFGEGSWLTVV.

V gene TRBV9 combines with J gene TRBJ1-2; 10 bases map to TRBD1. Germline values: CDR1 SGDLS, CDR2 YYNGEE. V lost 3 bases to trimming and J lost 1 base; unmatched junction nucleotides: 6. The CDR3 consists of 16 residues. The CDR3 region is CASSEDRGARNYGYTF. In DNA, the CDR3 is TGTGCCAGCAGCGAGGACAGGGGGGCGCGTAACTATGGCTACACCTTC.

V is TRBV12-5 and J is TRBJ2-1; possible D gene TRBD2, 5 bases. Looked up from germline, CDR1 is LGHNT and CDR2 is FRNRAP. The CDR3 sequence is 17 residues long. The ends were cut back, 0 bases at V and 2 bases at J, with 14 bases in the middle. This CDR3 is CASGLVLGQYPYNEQFF. Written as DNA, the CDR3 is TGTGCTAGTGGTTTGGTACTAGGGCAGTACCCCTACAATGAGCAGTTCTTC.

V is TRBV27 and J is TRBJ1-2; 7 bases fit TRBD1. J lost 8 bases, V lost 2 bases, and 8 bases had no gene match. The V gene's germline CDR1 is MNHEY and CDR2 SMNVEV (reference sequence). The length of the CDR3 is 14 residues. The CDR3 sequence: CASSLQGVRGGYTF. The CDR3 nucleotides read TGTGCCAGCAGTTTACAGGGGGTACGTGGCGGCTACACCTTC.

The genes are TRBV9 and TRBJ1-2; a weak D match, TRBD1 (6 bases). The CDR3 covers 14 residues. Deletions cut 0 bases from V and 4 bases from J, with 10 bases between. CDR1 is SGDLS, CDR2 YYNGEE, per germline. For the CDR3, the DNA is TGTGCCAGCAGCGTAGACAGGGAACGCTATGGCTACACCTTC. Its translation is CASSVDRERYGYTF.

The V gene is TRBV2, the J gene TRBJ2-5, with 7 nucleotides matching TRBD1. CDR1 is SNHLY and CDR2 is FYNNEI in the germline V gene. Germline trimming cut 8 bases from V and 4 bases from J; bases unmatched to any gene: 19. The CDR3 has 17 residues. The CDR3 is CASDHSRDSGFLETQYF. CDR3 nucleotides: TGTGCCAGCGACCATTCCCGGGACAGCGGATTTTTAGAGACCCAGTACTTC. Full variable domain (outside the CDR3, taken from reference TRBV2 and TRBJ2-5): EPEVTQTPSHQVTQMGQEVILRCVPISNHLYFYWYRQILGQKVEFLVSFYNNEISEKSEIFDDQFSVERPDGSNFTLKIRSTKLEDSAMYFCASDHSRDSGFLETQYFGPGTRLLVL.

This chain uses TRBV19 with TRBJ2-1, with D tentatively TRBD2 (6 bases). CDR1 is LNHDA and CDR2 is SQIVND in the germline V gene (reference sequence). V gave up 2 bases and J gave up 1 base, with 9 bases separating them. This CDR3 contains 15 residues. The CDR3 bases are TGTGCCAGTAGTATATACCGGGGGTCCTACAATGAGCAGTTCTTC. Protein sequence: CASSIYRGSYNEQFF.

V and J are TRBV29-1 and TRBJ1-2; TRBD1 is a possible D gene (5 bases). V was cut by 4 bases and J by 4 bases, with 16 bases left in between. The CDR3 sequence is 14 residues long. From germline, CDR1 is SQVTM and CDR2 ANQGSEA. Here the CDR3 DNA reads TGCAGCGTTGCCGACTCGGGGGTAGGCTATGGCTACACCTTC. Its protein product is CSVADSGVGYGYTF.

The V gene is TRBV30, the J gene TRBJ1-4; weak D call: TRBD1 (5 bases). Trimming took off 0 bases at V and 7 bases at J, with 15 bases between the two ends. Germline V CDR1 and CDR2: GTSNPN, SVGIG (reference sequence). This CDR3 is built from 15 residues. CDR3 region: CAWSVKGRESEKLFF. The DNA for the CDR3 is TGTGCCTGGAGTGTTAAGGGGCGCGAGTCTGAAAAACTGTTTTTT.

CDR3: CATRDRIYGYTF. The CDR3 DNA reads TGTGCCACGCGGGACCGCATCTATGGCTACACCTTC. V usage is TRBV6-5 and J usage is TRBJ1-2, with D possibly matching TRBD1 (5 bases). Germline V lookup: CDR1 MNHEY, CDR2 SVGAGI. Trimming took 10 bases from V and 4 from J, leaving 13 bases between them. The CDR3 runs 12 residues.

The chain combines TRBV12-5 with TRBJ1-1, with D perhaps matching TRBD1 (6 bases). The germline CDR1 and CDR2 sequences are LGHNT and FRNRAP. This CDR3 has 14 residues. The V gene lost 1 base and the J gene lost 3 bases, with 9 bases spanning the gap. The CDR3 loop is CASGLAGAHTEAFF. For the CDR3, the DNA is TGTGCTAGTGGTTTGGCAGGGGCTCACACTGAAGCTTTCTTT. Based on the CDR3 plus reference TRBV12-5 and TRBJ1-1, the full variable domain is DARVTQTPRHKVTEMGQEVTMRCQPILGHNTVFWYRQTMMQGLELLAYFRNRAPLDDSGMPKDRFSAEMPDATLATLKIQPSEPRDSAVYFCASGLAGAHTEAFFGQGTRLTVV.

The chain is built from TRBV19 and TRBJ2-5, with 8 bases matching TRBD1. Germline V gene sequence: CDR1 LNHDA, CDR2 SQIVND (reference sequence). V shed 5 bases, J shed 3 bases, and the junction held 2 bases outside the gene matches. This CDR3 comprises 13 residues. The CDR3 is CASSVDREETQYF. CDR3 in DNA: TGTGCCAGTAGTGTGGACAGGGAAGAGACCCAGTACTTC.

The chain links TRBV5-1 to TRBJ2-1; TRBD1 is a possible D gene (6 bases). The V end lost 4 bases, the J end lost 4 bases, and 15 bases lay between the germline ends. The V gene's germline CDR1 is SGHRS and CDR2 YFSETQ. This CDR3 is 15 amino acids long. This chain's CDR3 is CASSPGQNVYNEQFF. The DNA for the CDR3 is TGCGCCAGCAGCCCCGGACAGAATGTTTACAATGAGCAGTTCTTC.